These 29 T cell receptor beta chains came from one sample sequenced in a study of blood T cell repertoires in COVID-19. Some clones are missing from TCRdb's copy, which holds only in-frame ones; the method was immunoSEQ multiplex PCR. The sample lists roughly 76,000 clones, roughly 80% occurring once. Sequenced sample: peripheral blood. These receptors all stem from a woman in her seventies with acute or convalescent COVID-19.

The rearrangement joins TRBV7-6 to TRBJ1-2, with a tentative D call TRBD1 (6 bases). Trimming shortened V by 5 bases and J by 3 bases, and 16 bases separated the two germline ends. Germline V gene data show CDR1 as SGHVS and CDR2 as FNYEAQ. This CDR3 is 15 amino acids long. CDR3 nucleotide sequence: TGTGCCAGCAGCCCTTCCAACAGGGCCTACTATGGCTACACCTTC. Protein: CASSPSNRAYYGYTF.

This clone was recorded a few times. The rearrangement joins TRBV19 to TRBJ2-5; D is ambiguous. V was cut by 11 bases and J by 3 bases, with 16 bases left in between. Germline V gene sequence: CDR1 LNHDA, CDR2 SQIVND (reference sequence). This CDR3 is 13 amino acids long. CDR3 sequence: CAVARSVEETQYF. CDR3 coding DNA: TGTGCCGTTGCAAGGAGCGTAGAAGAGACCCAGTACTTC.

The chain employs TRBV5-6 and TRBJ1-1, with D uncertain. V was trimmed by 3 bases and J by 2 bases, leaving 11 bases between them. This CDR3 has 14 amino acids. Looked up from germline, CDR1 is SGHDT and CDR2 is YYEEEE. This CDR3 is CASSYRFENTEAFF. The CDR3 DNA reads TGTGCCAGCAGCTATCGGTTCGAAAACACTGAAGCTTTCTTT.

CDR3 nucleotide sequence: TGTGCCACCAGTGAACCCGCGACTAGCGCATACAATGAGCAGTTCTTC. Its protein is CATSEPATSAYNEQFF. The chain links TRBV24-1 to TRBJ2-1; 8 positions agree with TRBD2. The CDR3 covers 16 residues. V gave up 4 bases and J gave up 4 bases; unmatched junction bases: 8. From germline, CDR1 is KGHDR and CDR2 SFDVKD.

This chain joins TRBV30 and TRBJ1-4; a possible D gene is TRBD1 (5 bases). Germline CDR1 reads GTSNPN; CDR2 reads SVGIG (reference sequence). The V and J ends lost 3 bases and 4 bases respectively, with 18 bases between them. The length of the CDR3 is 16 residues. The DNA for the CDR3 is TGTGCCTGGAGCTCGGGGGTCCGGGCCTTTAATGAAAAACTGTTTTTT. Amino acid sequence: CAWSSGVRAFNEKLFF. The full variable domain, with the rest looked up from reference TRBV30 and TRBJ1-4, is SQTIHQWPATLVQPVGSPLSLECTVEGTSNPNLYWYRQAAGRGLQLLFYSVGIGQISSEVPQNLSASRPQDRQFILSSKKLLLSDSGFYLCAWSSGVRAFNEKLFFGSGTQLSVL.

This clone was seen a few times. The J gene is TRBJ2-6, the V gene TRBV5-4; tentative D call: TRBD1 (6 bases). Germline V gene data show CDR1 as SGHNT and CDR2 as YYREEE (reference sequence). Trimming removed 3 bases at V and 2 bases at J, with 6 bases between. The CDR3 totals 14 residues. CDR3 nucleotide sequence: TGTGCCAGCAGCTACAGGGCTGGGGCCAACGTCCTGACTTTC. This codes for CASSYRAGANVLTF.

The J gene is TRBJ2-7, the V gene TRBV25-1; TRBD2 is a possible D gene (5 bases). CDR1 is MGHDK, CDR2 SYGVNS, per germline. The CDR3 length is 13 residues. V lost 5 bases, J lost 3 bases, and 11 bases lay in between. The CDR3 DNA is TGTGCCAGCAGTCCCGAGGGAGACTACGAGCAGTACTTC. Translating gives CASSPEGDYEQYF.

V gene TRBV28 combines with J gene TRBJ2-5, with 10 bases that match TRBD1. With 1 base clipped from V and 5 bases from J, the junction kept 7 bases outside the gene matches. The CDR3 contains 16 residues. Per the germline V gene, CDR1 is MDHEN and CDR2 is SYDVKM. CDR3 coding DNA: TGTGCCAGCAGTTTATTTGGACAGGGGGATCGGGAGACCCAGTACTTC. It is translated as CASSLFGQGDRETQYF.

The V gene is TRBV6-5, the J gene TRBJ2-1; the D is unclear. Germline V CDR1 and CDR2: MNHEY, SVGAGI. The CDR3 has 15 amino acids. The ends were cut back, 6 bases at V and 7 bases at J, with 19 bases in the middle. The CDR3 is CASRKINSFRNEQFF. As DNA, the CDR3 is TGTGCCAGCAGAAAGATAAACTCATTTAGAAATGAGCAGTTCTTC.

The chain combines TRBV5-8 with TRBJ2-1, with D possibly TRBD2 on 7 matching bases. The CDR3 spans 19 residues. Germline V gene lookup returns CDR1 SGHTS and CDR2 YDEGEE. Trimming took off 1 base at V and 1 base at J, with 21 bases between the two ends. This CDR3 is CASSLSQIRRGTSYNEQFF. CDR3 DNA: TGTGCCAGCAGCTTGTCTCAAATCCGGCGGGGGACATCCTACAATGAGCAGTTCTTC.

V gene TRBV10-3 combines with J gene TRBJ2-3, with D possibly TRBD2 on 5 matching bases. Trimming left V 1 base short and J 0 bases short, with 5 bases between. CDR1 and CDR2 (germline): ENHRY, SYGVKD. The CDR3 length is 14 residues. The CDR3, as DNA: TGTGCCATCAGTGAGTGGGAGAGCACAGATACGCAGTATTTT. It is translated as CAISEWESTDTQYF.

This CDR3 is CATKSGARTDTQYF. DNA of the CDR3: TGTGCCACCAAAAGCGGGGCCCGCACAGATACGCAGTATTTT. The chain combines TRBV24-1 with TRBJ2-3; 7 nucleotides line up with TRBD2. The CDR3 loop spans 14 amino acids. Per the germline V gene, CDR1 is KGHDR and CDR2 is SFDVKD. The J segment lost 1 base and the V segment lost 8 bases, leaving 5 bases of the junction unmatched.

This clone occurred once. The rearrangement joins TRBV7-8 to TRBJ2-2, with D possibly TRBD2 on 5 matching bases. Trimming pared 1 base from V and 2 bases from J, leaving 17 bases between. Looked up from germline, CDR1 is SGHVS and CDR2 is FQNEAQ. The CDR3 is 18 amino acids. In nucleotides, the CDR3 is TGTGCCAGCAGCTTAGGGGTAACGGCGGGTGCAAACACCGGGGAGCTGTTTTTT. Translated: CASSLGVTAGANTGELFF.

The V call is TRBV5-4, the J call TRBJ2-7, with D perhaps matching TRBD1 (6 bases). The CDR3 loop spans 15 amino acids. The germline V gene encodes CDR1 SGHNT and CDR2 YYREEE (reference sequence). V was clipped by 3 bases and J by 6 bases, with 19 bases between them. As DNA, the CDR3 is TGTGCCAGCAGCTATGCCGTCCTTCAGGGGAGCGAGCAGTACTTC. Protein sequence: CASSYAVLQGSEQYF.

The chain joins TRBV10-3 to TRBJ2-1; D unclear. The CDR3 runs 14 residues. V lost 4 bases and J 11 bases, leaving 18 bases between the germline ends. The germline CDR1 and CDR2 sequences are ENHRY and SYGVKD. The CDR3 coding sequence is TGTGCCATCAGTGTGGGCAGTTCGATTTCCCAGCAGTTCTTC. Amino acids: CAISVGSSISQQFF.

J is TRBJ2-7 and V is TRBV19; 11 bases line up with TRBD2. The CDR3 is made up of 17 amino acids. The germline V gene encodes CDR1 LNHDA and CDR2 SQIVND (reference sequence). V was clipped by 1 base and J by 3 bases; unmatched bases: 8. CDR3: CASSIGLAGTTGYEQYF. CDR3 bases: TGTGCCAGTAGTATAGGACTAGCGGGAACCACGGGCTACGAGCAGTACTTC.

This rearrangement joins TRBV18 to TRBJ1-1, with TRBD1 as a possible D gene (6 bases). CDR1 and CDR2 (germline): KGHSH, LQKENI. V was shortened by 3 bases and J by 8 bases, with 13 bases between the two germline ends. The CDR3 extends over 13 amino acids. CDR3: CASSPGSDREAFF. CDR3 bases: TGTGCCAGCTCACCGGGAAGTGACAGGGAAGCTTTCTTT.

The V and J genes are TRBV7-9 and TRBJ1-1; 12 bases match TRBD1. The CDR3 extends over 15 amino acids. Germline loops: CDR1 SEHNR, CDR2 FQNEAQ (reference sequence). Trimming at V came to 5 bases and at J to 3 bases, leaving 4 bases not matched to a gene. CDR3 nucleotides: TGTGCCAGCAGCCCGGGACAGGGGGCGGACACTGAAGCTTTCTTT. Translating gives CASSPGQGADTEAFF.

The CDR3 coding sequence is TGTGCCAGCAGTGAAAGTCGCGGGGGACTATACCAAGAGACCCAGTACTTC. This translates into CASSESRGGLYQETQYF. The chain has TRBV6-1 and TRBJ2-5; 7 bases map to TRBD2. The V gene end was trimmed by 2 bases and the J gene end by 0 bases; junction bases not matched to a gene: 9. The CDR3 is 17 amino acids. Germline-derived CDR1 and CDR2 are MNHNS and SASEGT.

The V and J genes are TRBV5-4 and TRBJ2-4; a weak D match, TRBD1 (5 bases). Germline CDR1 and CDR2: SGHNT and YYREEE (reference sequence). Trimming removed 0 bases from V and 8 bases from J, with 9 bases in between. The CDR3 totals 13 residues. The CDR3 loop reads CASSLVGQYIQYF. CDR3 bases: TGTGCCAGCAGCTTGGTGGGGCAGTACATTCAGTACTTC. The entire variable domain, with the rest obtained from reference TRBV5-4 and TRBJ2-4, is as follows: ETGVTQSPTHLIKTRGQQVTLRCSSQSGHNTVSWYQQALGQGPQFIFQYYREEENGRGNFPPRFSGLQFPNYSSELNVNALELDDSALYLCASSLVGQYIQYFGAGTRLSVL.

The chain employs TRBV27 and TRBJ1-5, with 9 bases matching TRBD1. J gave up 6 bases and V 6 bases, and 6 bases lay outside the gene matches. The CDR3 spans 14 residues. The germline V gene has CDR1 MNHEY and CDR2 SMNVEV (reference sequence). CDR3 sequence (DNA): TGTGCCAGCAGATCGGGACAGGGAGGTCAGCCCCAGCATTTT. Translating gives CASRSGQGGQPQHF.

The chain joins TRBV10-3 to TRBJ1-5; D gene uncertain. The V and J ends lost 3 bases and 7 bases respectively, with 10 bases between them. The CDR3 has 13 residues. The germline CDR1 and CDR2 sequences are ENHRY and SYGVKD. Here the CDR3 DNA reads TGTGCCATCAGTGACTCAGTTAACCAGCCCCAGCATTTT. Translated: CAISDSVNQPQHF.

The chain employs TRBV7-9 and TRBJ1-2; D is unclear. This CDR3 has 13 amino acids. The V end was cut by 3 bases, the J end by 4 bases, with 9 bases between. The germline gives CDR1 SEHNR, CDR2 FQNEAQ (reference sequence). The CDR3 DNA reads TGTGCCAGCAGCTTGAGCGGGGTCTATGGCTACACCTTC. Its protein is CASSLSGVYGYTF.

The chain uses TRBV9 and TRBJ2-1, with D perhaps TRBD1 (5 bases). Deletions cut 3 bases from V and 7 bases from J, with 14 bases between. Germline-derived CDR1 and CDR2 are SGDLS and YYNGEE. The CDR3 totals 14 residues. CDR3 loop: CASSAALTANEQFF. CDR3 DNA sequence: TGTGCCAGCAGCGCCGCCCTGACAGCTAATGAGCAGTTCTTC.

The gene calls are TRBV19 and TRBJ2-5, with TRBD1 identical over 9 bases. The germline V gene encodes CDR1 LNHDA and CDR2 SQIVND (reference sequence). This CDR3 is built from 15 residues. Germline trimming cut 0 bases from V and 4 bases from J; bases unmatched to any gene: 3. CDR3 region: CASSIDYRGRETQYF. For the CDR3, the DNA is TGTGCCAGTAGTATAGATTACAGGGGGCGAGAGACCCAGTACTTC.

This chain connects TRBV3-1 (or the pseudogene TRBV3-2) to TRBJ1-5, with D unresolved. The V end was cut by 4 bases, the J end by 1 base, with 11 bases between. The CDR3 length is 15 residues. Looked up from germline, CDR1 is LGHDT and CDR2 is YNNKEL (reference sequence). The CDR3 nucleotides are TGTGCCAGCAGCCTAGGTCTCGGGAGCAATCAGCCCCAGCATTTT. Protein sequence: CASSLGLGSNQPQHF.

This clone was recorded a few times. J is TRBJ2-2 and V is TRBV19; D gene uncertain. The germline V gene has CDR1 LNHDA and CDR2 SQIVND (reference sequence). Trimming left V 7 bases short and J 2 bases short, with 8 bases between. This CDR3 comprises 13 residues. The CDR3 reads CASIDTNTGELFF. CDR3 nucleotide sequence: TGTGCCAGTATTGACACCAACACCGGGGAGCTGTTTTTT.

This chain links TRBV9 with TRBJ2-2; 11 bases agree with TRBD2. The germline V gene has CDR1 SGDLS and CDR2 YYNGEE. The CDR3 extends over 18 amino acids. V dropped 5 bases and J dropped 2; count of bases not matched to a gene: 11. The CDR3 nucleotides read TGTGCCAGCAGTTACCTTCCCGGGACTAGCGGTAACACCGGGGAGCTGTTTTTT. This translates into CASSYLPGTSGNTGELFF.

This chain uses TRBV4-1 with TRBJ2-7; tentative D call: TRBD1 (5 bases). The CDR3 contains 15 residues. Germline V gene data show CDR1 as MGHRA and CDR2 as YSYEKL. Trimming took off 2 bases at V and 4 bases at J, with 15 bases between the two ends. The CDR3 nucleotides are TGCGCCAGCAGCCAATCTACAGGAATTTCTTACGAGCAGTACTTC. This translates into CASSQSTGISYEQYF.